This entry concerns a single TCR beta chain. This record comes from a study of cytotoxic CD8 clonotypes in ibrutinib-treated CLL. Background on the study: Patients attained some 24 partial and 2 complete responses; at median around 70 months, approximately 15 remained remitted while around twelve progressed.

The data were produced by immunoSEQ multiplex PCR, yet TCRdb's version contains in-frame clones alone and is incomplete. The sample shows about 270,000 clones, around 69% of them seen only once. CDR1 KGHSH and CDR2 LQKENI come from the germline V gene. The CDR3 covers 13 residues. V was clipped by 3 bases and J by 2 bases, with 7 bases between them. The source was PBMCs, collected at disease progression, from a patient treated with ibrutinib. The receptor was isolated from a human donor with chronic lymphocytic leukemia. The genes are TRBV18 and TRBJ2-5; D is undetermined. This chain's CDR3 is CASSPMYQETQYF. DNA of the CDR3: TGTGCCAGCTCACCGATGTATCAAGAGACCCAGTACTTC.